This entry concerns a single TCR beta chain. Antigen unknown. The CDR3 totals 12 residues. Trimming stripped 2 bases from V and 13 bases from J, with 15 bases between. Germline V CDR1 and CDR2: SEHNR, FQNEAQ (reference sequence). CDR3 and TCR beta VDJ profiling relied on genomic DNA as the template. In TCRdb, the reads were re-called with MiXCR into one record per CDR3 protein. Altogether 150,000 to 200,000 distinct CDR3 sequences are present, 60% to 80% being singletons, with the ten largest covering about 50%. This entry belongs to a study of CD8+CD57+ T cells in acquired aplastic anemia. Study summary: The mean DNA yield obtained from sorted CD4+ and CD8+ cells came to 3 to 4 ug.

Study observations and caveats: Levels of CD8+ Simpson's diversity were not significantly distinct in patients versus controls. Patients had roughly 31 CD8+ CDR3 sequences in common with controls (the shared set).

Patients who underwent sequencing had shown CD8+CD57+ cell expansion by flow cytometry. Among the patients, all had severe acquired aplastic anemia. This receptor was obtained from a human donor with aplastic anemia. The rearrangement uses TRBV7-9 and TRBJ2-7; D uncertain. Source material: sorted CD4+, CD8+, or CD8+CD57+ T cells (not recorded which) from PBMCs. The CDR3 DNA reads TGTGCCAGCAGCTTACCGAACACGCTGGAATACTTC. The encoded protein is CASSLPNTLEYF.